These 14 T cell receptor beta chains originate from one sample sequenced in a study of cytomegalovirus exposure and HLA in healthy donors. PCR involved 60 Vbeta and 13 Jbeta primers. Sequencing used immunoSEQ multiplex PCR; TCRdb keeps in-frame clones, though not all of them. The sample lists some 170,000 clones; roughly 80% were seen once. Sample: PBMCs. The origin of the receptors is a man aged 30 to 39 in good health and CMV-seronegative.

The chain links TRBV30 to TRBJ1-2; TRBD1 agrees at 7 bases. Looked up from germline, CDR1 is GTSNPN and CDR2 is SVGIG (reference sequence). Germline trimming cut 5 bases from V and 8 bases from J; bases unmatched to any gene: 8. The CDR3 loop spans 12 amino acids. The CDR3 DNA follows: TGTGCCTGGTGGACAGGATTTGACGGCTACACCTTC. Translating gives CAWWTGFDGYTF.

This chain uses TRBV11-2 with TRBJ1-4; weak D call: TRBD1 (6 bases). The V end was cut by 1 base, the J end by 8 bases, with 11 bases between. Germline V gives CDR1 SGHAT, CDR2 FQNNGV. This CDR3 is 14 amino acids long. This CDR3 reads CASSLGGGTEKLFF. CDR3 bases: TGTGCCAGCAGCTTAGGGGGAGGGACAGAAAAACTGTTTTTT. Full variable domain (outside the CDR3, taken from reference TRBV11-2 and TRBJ1-4): EAGVAQSPRYKIIEKRQSVAFWCNPISGHATLYWYQQILGQGPKLLIQFQNNGVVDDSQLPKDRFSAERLKGVDSTLKIQPAKLEDSAVYLCASSLGGGTEKLFFGSGTQLSVL.

This clone has more than one count but fewer than ten. In nucleotides, the CDR3 is TGTGCCACCAGCCCCGGGGGTACAACCGGTCAGCCCCAGCATTTT. Translated, it gives CATSPGGTTGQPQHF. J is TRBJ1-5 and V is TRBV15, with a weak D call TRBD1 (5 bases). Germline V gene lookup returns CDR1 LNHNV and CDR2 YYDKDF (reference sequence). CDR3 length: 15 amino acids. Between the trimmed V and J ends, which lost 5 bases and 6 bases, there was a span of 17 bases.

This clone was picked up a small number of times. This chain connects TRBV7-9 to TRBJ1-1; unclear D gene. Per germline, CDR1 SEHNR and CDR2 FQNEAQ (reference sequence). Trimming took 4 bases from V and 1 from J, leaving 10 bases between them. The CDR3 is made up of 14 amino acids. The CDR3: CASSSLSGNTEAFF. The CDR3, as DNA: TGTGCCAGCAGCTCCTTAAGCGGGAACACTGAAGCTTTCTTT.

This clone was seen once. J is TRBJ2-1 and V is TRBV27; 12 bases fit TRBD2. Germline V lookup: CDR1 MNHEY, CDR2 SMNVEV (reference sequence). The V and J ends lost 3 bases and 4 bases, in that order; junction bases with no gene match: 13. The CDR3 runs to 19 residues. CDR3 residues: CASSLRASGRASRYNEQFF. The CDR3 DNA follows: TGTGCCAGCAGTTTGCGGGCTAGCGGGAGGGCGTCGAGGTACAATGAGCAGTTCTTC.

This clone has a single count. This chain joins TRBV6-5 and TRBJ2-7; D not resolved. CDR1 and CDR2 from the germline V gene are MNHEY and SVGAGI. The CDR3 sequence is 14 residues long. The ends were cut back, 5 bases at V and 1 base at J, with 12 bases in the middle. CDR3 sequence (DNA): TGTGCCAGCAGTCGCGGCGGCCAGTCCTACGAGCAGTACTTC. This sequence encodes CASSRGGQSYEQYF.

The CDR3 coding sequence is TGTGCCAGCAGCCCACGGAGTGACGAAAAACTGTTTTTT. Its translation is CASSPRSDEKLFF. J is TRBJ1-4 and V is TRBV9; D call uncertain. Germline V gene lookup returns CDR1 SGDLS and CDR2 YYNGEE. V dropped 4 bases and J dropped 8 bases, with 12 bases sitting between them. The CDR3 totals 13 residues.

This clone has just one count. The rearrangement links TRBV6-5 to TRBJ2-7, with D possibly matching TRBD2 (5 bases). The CDR3 contains 12 residues. Deletions cut 8 bases from V and 2 bases from J, with 10 bases between. The germline gives CDR1 MNHEY, CDR2 SVGAGI. The CDR3 sequence is CASRDYTYEQYF. As DNA, the CDR3 is TGTGCCAGCCGCGACTACACCTACGAGCAGTACTTC.

The chain joins TRBV7-3 to TRBJ2-1, with 8 bases lining up with TRBD1. CDR3 length: 12 amino acids. The V gene end was trimmed by 5 bases and the J gene end by 8 bases; junction bases not matched to a gene: 2. Looked up from germline, CDR1 is SGHTA and CDR2 is FQGTGA. The CDR3 coding sequence is TGTGCCAGCAGCACGACAGGGGATGAGCAGTTCTTC. It translates to CASSTTGDEQFF.

The rearrangement links TRBV29-1 to TRBJ2-3; 7 bases are shared with TRBD2. The CDR3 has 14 amino acids. The V gene's germline CDR1 is SQVTM and CDR2 ANQGSEA. V gave up 2 bases and J gave up 0 bases; unmatched junction bases: 2. The CDR3 spells CSVETSVSTDTQYF. In DNA, the CDR3 is TGCAGCGTTGAAACTAGCGTTAGCACAGATACGCAGTATTTT.

The gene calls are TRBV19 and TRBJ1-1; D not certain. V lost 3 bases and J lost 1, with 9 bases in between. The CDR3 is 14 amino acids. CDR1 is LNHDA and CDR2 is SQIVND in the germline V gene (reference sequence). The DNA for the CDR3 is TGTGCCAGTAGTATTCGGGTACAGAACACTGAAGCTTTCTTT. Protein: CASSIRVQNTEAFF.

The chain recombines TRBV4-2 with TRBJ2-7; 7 bases agree with TRBD2. V was pared by 3 bases and J by 3 bases, with 5 bases of the junction left unmatched. CDR3 length equals 14 residues. The germline V gene has CDR1 LGHNA and CDR2 YNFKEQ. CDR3 DNA sequence: TGTGCCAGCAGCCACACTAGCGCGAACTACGAGCAGTACTTC. The encoded protein is CASSHTSANYEQYF.

The chain employs TRBV19 and TRBJ2-3; 15 bases fit TRBD2. The trim removed 6 bases at V and 5 bases at J, leaving 9 bases unmatched. The CDR3 length is 17 residues. Germline V gene data show CDR1 as LNHDA and CDR2 as SQIVND (reference sequence). The CDR3 region has the DNA TGTGCCAGTAGCCCTGGACTAGCGGGGGGGCTGGGAGATACGCAGTATTTT. This translates into CASSPGLAGGLGDTQYF. The full variable domain, with the rest looked up from reference TRBV19 and TRBJ2-3, is DGGITQSPKYLFRKEGQNVTLSCEQNLNHDAMYWYRQDPGQGLRLIYYSQIVNDFQKGDIAEGYSVSREKKESFPLTVTSAQKNPTAFYLCASSPGLAGGLGDTQYFGPGTRLTVL.

This rearrangement joins TRBV28 to TRBJ1-3; D uncertain. The ends were cut back, 8 bases at V and 11 bases at J, with 16 bases in the middle. The CDR3 sequence is 12 residues long. Germline V gene data show CDR1 as MDHEN and CDR2 as SYDVKM. The CDR3 bases are TGTGCCAGCGTGACACAGTTAGGCGCCATATATTTT. It specifies CASVTQLGAIYF.